The 17 T cell receptor beta chains below all came from one sample that was sequenced in a study of early T cells in non-severe SARS-CoV-2 infection. TCRdb independently ran MiXCR on the 5' RACE reads; one entry per CDR3 protein. The sample records 76,000 or so distinct CDR3 sequences, approximately 10% being singletons. Sequences were obtained from whole blood. Every receptor here comes from an adult who was a healthcare worker with PCR-confirmed SARS-CoV-2 infection or an uninfected control (not recorded which).

V gene TRBV27 combines with J gene TRBJ2-2; no firm D call. The CDR3 is made up of 12 amino acids. Germline-derived CDR1 and CDR2 are MNHEY and SMNVEV (reference sequence). Between the trimmed V and J ends, which lost 8 bases and 3 bases, there was a span of 7 bases. CDR3 residues: CASLRDTGELFF. As DNA, the CDR3 is TGTGCCAGCCTACGGGACACCGGGGAGCTGTTTTTT.

This clonotype was seen repeatedly, ten times or more. This chain connects TRBV3-1 to TRBJ2-2, with D uncertain. Trimming removed 4 bases at V and 3 bases at J, with 9 bases between. The CDR3 totals 14 residues. CDR1 and CDR2 from the germline V gene are LGHDT and YNNKEL (reference sequence). CDR3 DNA: TGTGCCAGCAGCCGCATGGGCGACACCGGGGAGCTGTTTTTT. As protein: CASSRMGDTGELFF.

This clonotype was seen only a few times. V is TRBV5-1 and J is TRBJ2-5; tentative D call: TRBD1 (6 bases). The germline V gene has CDR1 SGHRS and CDR2 YFSETQ. V was cut by 4 bases and J by 4 bases, with 17 bases left in between. The CDR3 is 15 amino acids. The CDR3 spells CASSRLGQGIETQYF. DNA of the CDR3: TGCGCCAGCAGCCGACTTGGCCAGGGGATAGAGACCCAGTACTTC.

V and J are TRBV27 and TRBJ2-7; a possible D gene is TRBD2 (5 bases). Looked up from germline, CDR1 is MNHEY and CDR2 is SMNVEV (reference sequence). V was trimmed by 6 bases and J by 5 bases, leaving 8 bases between them. The CDR3 consists of 11 residues. CDR3 protein: CASSEGNEQYF. The CDR3 nucleotides read TGTGCCAGCAGCGAGGGTAACGAGCAGTACTTC.

This clonotype was observed a few times. The chain has TRBV19 and TRBJ1-5; no clear D. CDR3 size: 12 residues. CDR1 and CDR2 (germline): LNHDA, SQIVND (reference sequence). V lost 3 bases to trimming and J lost 6 bases, with 6 bases between them. DNA of the CDR3: TGTGCCAGTAGTATCCGGGGTCAGCCCCAGCATTTT. Translating gives CASSIRGQPQHF.

This clonotype has more than one count but fewer than ten. This chain joins TRBV12-3 or TRBV12-4 and TRBJ1-1, with 8 positions matching TRBD1. This CDR3 contains 15 residues. The ends lost 5 bases at V and 0 bases at J; junction bases unmatched: 5. CDR3 sequence (DNA): TGTGCCAGCAGTCCACGGACAGGGATGAACACTGAAGCTTTCTTT. Amino acids: CASSPRTGMNTEAFF.

This clonotype was detected ten times or more. The chain has TRBV12-5 and TRBJ1-3; D may be TRBD1 (6 bases). Between the trimmed V and J ends, which lost 1 base and 4 bases, there was a span of 17 bases. The germline V gene encodes CDR1 LGHNT and CDR2 FRNRAP. This CDR3 spans 17 amino acids. The CDR3 here is CASGLARLGGGGNTIYF. The CDR3 bases are TGTGCTAGTGGTTTGGCCCGTTTAGGGGGAGGCGGAAACACCATATATTTT.

This clonotype was observed at least ten times. The gene calls are TRBV11-2 and TRBJ2-7, with TRBD2 matching over 10 bases. The CDR3 is made up of 16 amino acids. Per germline, CDR1 SGHAT and CDR2 FQNNGV. Losses at the gene ends were 2 bases for V and 7 bases for J; bases not matched to a gene: 11. The DNA for the CDR3 is TGTGCCAGCAGCTTAATCAGCGGGGGGGCCGCTGGTGAGCAGTACTTC. This sequence encodes CASSLISGGAAGEQYF. The variable domain in full, with the rest retrieved from reference TRBV11-2 and TRBJ2-7, is EAGVAQSPRYKIIEKRQSVAFWCNPISGHATLYWYQQILGQGPKLLIQFQNNGVVDDSQLPKDRFSAERLKGVDSTLKIQPAKLEDSAVYLCASSLISGGAAGEQYFGPGTRLTVT.

V gene TRBV2 combines with J gene TRBJ2-4, with TRBD1 matching over 7 bases. This CDR3 is built from 16 residues. J gave up 4 bases and V 7 bases, and 13 bases lay outside the gene matches. Germline V gives CDR1 SNHLY, CDR2 FYNNEI. The DNA of the CDR3 is TGTGCCAGCAACGGTGCCTTCGACAGGGCTAAAAACATTCAGTACTTC. Translated, it gives CASNGAFDRAKNIQYF.

This clonotype was found many times. The chain has TRBV7-2 and TRBJ2-1, with TRBD2 matching 12 bases. CDR1 is SGHTA, CDR2 FQGNSA, per germline. The CDR3 is 17 amino acids. With V trimmed by 1 base and J by 8 bases, 9 bases remained unmatched. In nucleotides, the CDR3 is TGTGCCAGCAGCTTAGGACCCTGGACTAGCGGGGACTATGAGCAGTTCTTC. This sequence encodes CASSLGPWTSGDYEQFF.

V and J are TRBV29-1 and TRBJ1-1; 9 bases are a match to TRBD1. The CDR3 is 13 amino acids. Germline-derived CDR1 and CDR2 are SQVTM and ANQGSEA. Trimming cost V 6 bases and J 3 bases; bases outside gene matches: 5. The CDR3 sequence: CSVEGQGDTEAFF. For the CDR3, the DNA is TGCAGCGTGGAGGGACAGGGTGACACTGAAGCTTTCTTT.

This clonotype was detected a few times. This rearrangement joins TRBV18 to TRBJ1-1; perhaps TRBD1 as D (5 bases). Germline values: CDR1 KGHSH, CDR2 LQKENI. This CDR3 is built from 13 residues. V was shortened by 2 bases and J by 5 bases, with 9 bases between the two germline ends. Here the CDR3 reads CASSPVGGTEAFF. The DNA for the CDR3 is TGTGCCAGCTCACCAGTGGGGGGGACTGAAGCTTTCTTT. The full variable domain, with the rest looked up from reference TRBV18 and TRBJ1-1, is NAGVMQNPRHLVRRRGQEARLRCSPMKGHSHVYWYRQLPEEGLKFMVYLQKENIIDESGMPKERFSAEFPKEGPSILRIQQVVRGDSAAYFCASSPVGGTEAFFGQGTRLTVV.

The chain has TRBV29-1 and TRBJ2-3; D is uncertain. The CDR3 contains 10 residues. Germline V CDR1 and CDR2: SQVTM, ANQGSEA. The V gene lost 3 bases and the J gene lost 7 bases, with 5 bases spanning the gap. The CDR3 DNA is TGCAGCGTTGATGGTAATACGCAGTATTTT. Translating gives CSVDGNTQYF.

This clonotype was observed many times. The CDR3 DNA is TGTGCCAGCTCACCAGGCAGGGTGAACACTGAAGCTTTCTTT. Translated, it gives CASSPGRVNTEAFF. The V call is TRBV18, the J call TRBJ1-1; maybe TRBD1 (5 bases). Germline lookup yields CDR1 KGHSH and CDR2 LQKENI. This CDR3 spans 14 amino acids. Trimming took 2 bases from V and 0 from J, leaving 7 bases between them.

As for this clonotype: This may be a read error, as it is one base from a much larger clone. The chain joins TRBV12-3 or TRBV12-4 to TRBJ1-6; a possible D gene is TRBD1 (5 bases). The CDR3 extends over 15 amino acids. Written as DNA, the CDR3 is TGTGTCAGCAGTTTAGTGCTTGAGGGGCGGACACCCCTCCACTTT. This codes for CVSSLVLEGRTPLHF.

The chain uses TRBV20-1 and TRBJ2-7; 11 nucleotides align to TRBD2. The CDR3 has 20 amino acids. Germline V lookup: CDR1 DFQATT, CDR2 SNEGSKA (reference sequence). The junction had 24 bases not matched to a gene; V was cut back by 6 bases and J by 2 bases. This chain's CDR3 is CSARRLIGELAGEGTYEQYF. The DNA of the CDR3 is TGCAGTGCCCGGCGGCTTATAGGAGAACTAGCGGGGGAAGGGACCTACGAGCAGTACTTC.

This clonotype was picked up a small number of times. The chain couples TRBV7-9 to TRBJ2-1; D call uncertain. Germline V CDR1 and CDR2: SEHNR, FQNEAQ (reference sequence). V gave up 1 base and J gave up 9 bases, with 13 bases separating them. The CDR3 covers 14 residues. CDR3 coding DNA: TGTGCCAGCAGCTTAGTTATGTCGGTCAGTGAGCAGTTCTTC. Translating it yields CASSLVMSVSEQFF.